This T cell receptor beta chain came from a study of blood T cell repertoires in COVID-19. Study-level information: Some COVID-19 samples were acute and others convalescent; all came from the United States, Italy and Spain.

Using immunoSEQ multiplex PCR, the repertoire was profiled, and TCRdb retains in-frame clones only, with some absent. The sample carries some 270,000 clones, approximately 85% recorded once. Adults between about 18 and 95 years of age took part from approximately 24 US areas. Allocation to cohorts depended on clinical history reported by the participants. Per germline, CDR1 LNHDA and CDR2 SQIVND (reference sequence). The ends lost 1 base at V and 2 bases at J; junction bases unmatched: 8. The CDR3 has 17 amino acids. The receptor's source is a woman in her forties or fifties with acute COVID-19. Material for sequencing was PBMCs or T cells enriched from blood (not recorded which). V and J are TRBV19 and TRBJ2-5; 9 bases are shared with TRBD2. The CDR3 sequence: CASSIVGGGAIQETQYF. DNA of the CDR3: TGTGCCAGTAGTATAGTGGGCGGGGGGGCCATTCAAGAGACCCAGTACTTC.